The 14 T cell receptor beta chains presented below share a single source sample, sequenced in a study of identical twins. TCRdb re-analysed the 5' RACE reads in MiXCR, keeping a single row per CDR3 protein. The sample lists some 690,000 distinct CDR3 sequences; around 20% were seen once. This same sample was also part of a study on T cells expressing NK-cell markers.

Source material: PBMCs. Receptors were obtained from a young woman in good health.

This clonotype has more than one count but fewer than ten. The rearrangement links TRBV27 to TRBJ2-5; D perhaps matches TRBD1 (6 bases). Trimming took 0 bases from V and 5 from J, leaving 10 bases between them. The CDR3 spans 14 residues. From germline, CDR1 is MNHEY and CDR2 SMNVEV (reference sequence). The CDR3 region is CASSLSRGRETQYF. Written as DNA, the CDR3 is TGTGCCAGCAGTTTATCCAGGGGTAGGGAGACCCAGTACTTC.

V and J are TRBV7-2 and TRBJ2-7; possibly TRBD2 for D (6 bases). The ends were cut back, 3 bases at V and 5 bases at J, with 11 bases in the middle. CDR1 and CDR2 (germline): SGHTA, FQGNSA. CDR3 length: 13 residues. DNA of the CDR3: TGTGCCAGCAGCTTCCGTGGGGGGAACGAGCAGTACTTC. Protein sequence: CASSFRGGNEQYF. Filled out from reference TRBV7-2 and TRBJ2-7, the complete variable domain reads GAGVSQSPSNKVTEKGKDVELRCDPISGHTALYWYRQSLGQGLEFLIYFQGNSAPDKSGLPSDRFSAERTGGSVSTLTIQRTQQEDSAVYLCASSFRGGNEQYFGPGTRLTVT.

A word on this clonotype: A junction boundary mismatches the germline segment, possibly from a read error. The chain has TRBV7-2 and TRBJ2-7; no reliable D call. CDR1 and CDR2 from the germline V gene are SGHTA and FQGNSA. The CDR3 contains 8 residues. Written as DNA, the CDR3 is TGTGCCAGCAGCTCCCCTTGCTTC. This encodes CASSSPCF.

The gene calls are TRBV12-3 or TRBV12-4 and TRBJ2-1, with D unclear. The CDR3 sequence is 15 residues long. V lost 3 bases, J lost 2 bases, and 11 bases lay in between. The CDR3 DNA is TGTGCCAGCAGTTTCCTAGTCGGCGCCTACAATGAGCAGTTCTTC. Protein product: CASSFLVGAYNEQFF.

CDR3 nucleotides: TGCAGTGCCGAAAGGTTAGCGGGGAGCACAGATACGCAGTATTTT. Residues: CSAERLAGSTDTQYF. This chain links TRBV20-1 with TRBJ2-3; 8 positions agree with TRBD2. V trimming: 6 bases; J trimming: 0 bases; junction bases outside the gene matches: 8. In germline, CDR1 is DFQATT, CDR2 SNEGSKA (reference sequence). The CDR3 length is 15 residues.

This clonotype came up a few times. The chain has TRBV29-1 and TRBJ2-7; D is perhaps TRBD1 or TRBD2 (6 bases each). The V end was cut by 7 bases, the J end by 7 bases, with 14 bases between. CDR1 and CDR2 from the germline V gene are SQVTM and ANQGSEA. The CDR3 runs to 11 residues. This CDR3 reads CSAKRGGEQYF. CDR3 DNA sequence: TGCAGCGCAAAACGAGGGGGGGAGCAGTACTTC.

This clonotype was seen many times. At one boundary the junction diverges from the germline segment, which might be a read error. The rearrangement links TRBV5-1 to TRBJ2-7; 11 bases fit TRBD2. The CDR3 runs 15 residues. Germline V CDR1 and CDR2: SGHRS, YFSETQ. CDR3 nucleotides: TGTGCCAGCAGCCCTGGCCTAGCGGGGGGCTACGAGCAGTACTTC. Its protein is CASSPGLAGGYEQYF.

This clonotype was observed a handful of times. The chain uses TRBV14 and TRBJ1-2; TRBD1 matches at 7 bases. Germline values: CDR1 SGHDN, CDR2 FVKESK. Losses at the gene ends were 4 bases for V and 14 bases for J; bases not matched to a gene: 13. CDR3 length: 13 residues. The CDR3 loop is CASSPLSKTGKTF. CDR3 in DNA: TGTGCCAGCAGCCCACTCTCCAAGACAGGGAAGACCTTC.

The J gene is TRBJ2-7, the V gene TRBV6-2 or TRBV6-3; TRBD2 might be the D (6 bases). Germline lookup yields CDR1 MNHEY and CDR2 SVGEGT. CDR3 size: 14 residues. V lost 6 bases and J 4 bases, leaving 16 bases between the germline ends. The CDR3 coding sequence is TGTGCCAGCAGGTCCTGGCGGGGATATTACGAGCAGTACTTC. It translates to CASRSWRGYYEQYF.

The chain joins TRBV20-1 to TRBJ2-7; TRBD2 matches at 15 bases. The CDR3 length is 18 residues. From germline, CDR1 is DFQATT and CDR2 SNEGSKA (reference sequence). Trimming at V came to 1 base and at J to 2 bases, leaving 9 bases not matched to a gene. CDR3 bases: TGCAGTGCTAGAGCCTCCGGGACTAGCGGGAGGAGGGCCTACGAGCAGTACTTC. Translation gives CSARASGTSGRRAYEQYF.

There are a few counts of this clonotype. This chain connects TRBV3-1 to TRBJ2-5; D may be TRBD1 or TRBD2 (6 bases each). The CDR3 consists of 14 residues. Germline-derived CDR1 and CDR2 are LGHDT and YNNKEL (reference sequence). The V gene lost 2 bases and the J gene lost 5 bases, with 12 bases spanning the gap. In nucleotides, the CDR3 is TGTGCCAGCAGCCAAAGGGGGACTGATGAGACCCAGTACTTC. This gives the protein CASSQRGTDETQYF.

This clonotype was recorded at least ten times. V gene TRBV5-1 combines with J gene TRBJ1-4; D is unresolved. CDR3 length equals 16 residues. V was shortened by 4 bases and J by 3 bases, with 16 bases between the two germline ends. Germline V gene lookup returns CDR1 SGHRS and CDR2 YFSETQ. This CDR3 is CASSRARGNPNEKLFF. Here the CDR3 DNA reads TGCGCCAGCAGCCGGGCAAGAGGGAACCCTAATGAAAAACTGTTTTTT.

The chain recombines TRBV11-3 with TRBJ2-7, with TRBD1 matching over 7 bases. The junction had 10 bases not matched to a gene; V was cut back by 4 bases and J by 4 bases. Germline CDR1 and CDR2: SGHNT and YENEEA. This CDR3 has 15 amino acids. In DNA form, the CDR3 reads TGTGCCAGCAGCTCCGGGGAAGGGGGCCCTTACGAGCAGTACTTC. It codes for CASSSGEGGPYEQYF.

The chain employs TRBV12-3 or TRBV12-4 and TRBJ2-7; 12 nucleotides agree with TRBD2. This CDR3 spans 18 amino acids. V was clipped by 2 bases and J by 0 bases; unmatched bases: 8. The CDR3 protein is CASSLRSSGGVSSYEQYF. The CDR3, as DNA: TGTGCCAGCAGTTTACGGTCTAGCGGGGGGGTGAGCTCCTACGAGCAGTACTTC.